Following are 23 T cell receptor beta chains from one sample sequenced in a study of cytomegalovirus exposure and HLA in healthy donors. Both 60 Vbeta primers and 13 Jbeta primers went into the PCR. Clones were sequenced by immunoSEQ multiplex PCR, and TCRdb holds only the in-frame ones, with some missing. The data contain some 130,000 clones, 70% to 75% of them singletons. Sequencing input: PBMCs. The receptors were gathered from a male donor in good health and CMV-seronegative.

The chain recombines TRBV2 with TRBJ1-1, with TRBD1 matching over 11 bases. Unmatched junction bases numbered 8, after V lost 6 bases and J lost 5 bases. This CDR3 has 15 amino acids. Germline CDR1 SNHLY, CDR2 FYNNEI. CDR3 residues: CASRGDRGSKTEAFF. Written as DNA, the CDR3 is TGTGCCAGCAGGGGGGACAGGGGGAGCAAAACTGAAGCTTTCTTT.

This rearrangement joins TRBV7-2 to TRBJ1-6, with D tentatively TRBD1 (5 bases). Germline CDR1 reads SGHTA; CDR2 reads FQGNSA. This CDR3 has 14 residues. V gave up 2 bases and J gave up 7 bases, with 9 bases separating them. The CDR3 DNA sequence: TGTGCCAGCAGCTTATCAGGGATCAATTCACCCCTCCACTTT. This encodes CASSLSGINSPLHF.

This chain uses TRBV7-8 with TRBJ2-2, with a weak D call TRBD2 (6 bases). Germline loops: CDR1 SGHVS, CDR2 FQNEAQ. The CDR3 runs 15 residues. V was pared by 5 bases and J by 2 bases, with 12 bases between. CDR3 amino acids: CASSPKRANTGELFF. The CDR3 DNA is TGTGCCAGCAGCCCCAAGCGGGCAAACACCGGGGAGCTGTTTTTT. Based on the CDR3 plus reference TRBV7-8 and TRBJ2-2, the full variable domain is GAGVSQSPRYKVAKRGQDVALRCDPISGHVSLFWYQQALGQGPEFLTYFQNEAQLDKSGLPSDRFFAERPEGSVSTLKIQRTQQEDSAVYLCASSPKRANTGELFFGEGSRLTVL.

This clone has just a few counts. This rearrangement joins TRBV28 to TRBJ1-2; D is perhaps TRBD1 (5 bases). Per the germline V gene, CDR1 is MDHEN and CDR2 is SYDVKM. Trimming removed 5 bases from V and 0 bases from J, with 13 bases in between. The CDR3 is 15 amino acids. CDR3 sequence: CASSPTAGPNYGYTF. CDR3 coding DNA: TGTGCCAGCAGTCCAACCGCGGGGCCTAACTATGGCTACACCTTC.

CDR3 DNA: TGTGCCAGCAGTCGGGACAGGGCGCAAGAGACCCAGTACTTC. Amino acids: CASSRDRAQETQYF. The V call is TRBV6-5, the J call TRBJ2-5, with 9 bases identical to TRBD1. The CDR3 is 14 amino acids. Germline-derived CDR1 and CDR2 are MNHEY and SVGAGI. V was clipped by 5 bases and J by 2 bases; unmatched bases: 3.

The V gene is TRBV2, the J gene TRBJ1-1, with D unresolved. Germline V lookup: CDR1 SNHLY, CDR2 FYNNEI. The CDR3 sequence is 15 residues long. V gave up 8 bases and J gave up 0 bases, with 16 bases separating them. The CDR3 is CASDREQAMNTEAFF. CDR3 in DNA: TGTGCCAGCGATCGCGAGCAGGCGATGAACACTGAAGCTTTCTTT.

The CDR3 DNA reads TGCGCCAGCAGCCAGGATCCCCAGGGGACCCTAGCCAAAAACATTCAGTACTTC. This translates into CASSQDPQGTLAKNIQYF. V and J are TRBV4-3 and TRBJ2-4, with D perhaps matching TRBD1 (6 bases). The CDR3 runs to 18 residues. Germline V gene lookup returns CDR1 LGHNA and CDR2 YSLEER. With 3 bases removed from V and 0 bases from J, the gap between germline ends came to 18 bases.

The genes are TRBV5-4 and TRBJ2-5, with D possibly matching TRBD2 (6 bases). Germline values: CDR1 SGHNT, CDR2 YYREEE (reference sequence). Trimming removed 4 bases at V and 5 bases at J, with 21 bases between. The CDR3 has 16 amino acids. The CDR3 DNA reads TGTGCCAGCAGCCCACGAGGAGGGGCGGACCGGGAGACCCAGTACTTC. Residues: CASSPRGGADRETQYF. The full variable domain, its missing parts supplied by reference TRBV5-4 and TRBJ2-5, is ETGVTQSPTHLIKTRGQQVTLRCSSQSGHNTVSWYQQALGQGPQFIFQYYREEENGRGNFPPRFSGLQFPNYSSELNVNALELDDSALYLCASSPRGGADRETQYFGPGTRLLVL.

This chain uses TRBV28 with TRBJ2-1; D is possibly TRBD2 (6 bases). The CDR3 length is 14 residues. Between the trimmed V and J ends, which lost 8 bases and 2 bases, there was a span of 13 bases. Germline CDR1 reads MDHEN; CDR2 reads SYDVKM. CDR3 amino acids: CASLEAGTYNEQFF. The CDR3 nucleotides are TGTGCCAGCCTTGAGGCGGGAACCTACAATGAGCAGTTCTTC.

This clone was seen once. CDR3 DNA sequence: TGTGCCAGCAGCCTATCTAGCGGGAGGACAGATACGCAGTATTTT. Translated, it gives CASSLSSGRTDTQYF. This rearrangement joins TRBV7-9 to TRBJ2-3, with 11 nucleotides matching TRBD2. The CDR3 is 15 residues long. Germline V gene sequence: CDR1 SEHNR, CDR2 FQNEAQ (reference sequence). J was trimmed by 3 bases and V by 5 bases; bases with no gene match: 4. The variable domain in full, with the rest retrieved from reference TRBV7-9 and TRBJ2-3, is DTGVSQNPRHKITKRGQNVTFRCDPISEHNRLYWYRQTLGQGPEFLTYFQNEAQLEKSRLLSDRFSAERPKGSFSTLEIQRTEQGDSAMYLCASSLSSGRTDTQYFGPGTRLTVL.

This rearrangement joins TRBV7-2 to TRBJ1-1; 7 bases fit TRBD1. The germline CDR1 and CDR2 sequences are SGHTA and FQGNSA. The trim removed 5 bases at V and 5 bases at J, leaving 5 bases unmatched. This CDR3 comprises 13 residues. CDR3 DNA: TGTGCCAGCAGCGAACAACAGGGGACTGAAGCTTTCTTT. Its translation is CASSEQQGTEAFF.

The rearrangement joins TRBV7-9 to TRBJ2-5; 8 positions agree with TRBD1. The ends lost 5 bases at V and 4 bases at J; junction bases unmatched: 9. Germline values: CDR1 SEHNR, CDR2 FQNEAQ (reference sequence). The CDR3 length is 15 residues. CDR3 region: CASSPSTGGGETQYF. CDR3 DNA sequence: TGTGCCAGCAGCCCTTCAACAGGGGGAGGAGAGACCCAGTACTTC.

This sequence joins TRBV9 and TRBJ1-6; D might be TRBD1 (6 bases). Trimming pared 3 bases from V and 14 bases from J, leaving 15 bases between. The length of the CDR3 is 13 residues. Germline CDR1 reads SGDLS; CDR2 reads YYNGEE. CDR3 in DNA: TGTGCCAGCAGCGACTCAGGGGCTGGGGCCCTCCACTTT. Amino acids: CASSDSGAGALHF.

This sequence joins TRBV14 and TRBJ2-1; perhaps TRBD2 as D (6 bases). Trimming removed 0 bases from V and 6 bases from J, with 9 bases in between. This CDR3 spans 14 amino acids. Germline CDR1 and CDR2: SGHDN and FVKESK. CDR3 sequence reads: CASSQEEGLNEQFF. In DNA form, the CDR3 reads TGTGCCAGCAGCCAAGAGGAGGGTCTCAATGAGCAGTTCTTC.

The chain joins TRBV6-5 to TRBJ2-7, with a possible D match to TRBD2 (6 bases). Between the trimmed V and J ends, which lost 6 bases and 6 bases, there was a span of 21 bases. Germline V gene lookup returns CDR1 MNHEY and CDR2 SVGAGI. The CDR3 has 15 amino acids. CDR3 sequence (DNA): TGTGCCAGCAGCGTAGCCGGGCCTCAGCGGGCCGAGCAGTACTTC. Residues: CASSVAGPQRAEQYF.

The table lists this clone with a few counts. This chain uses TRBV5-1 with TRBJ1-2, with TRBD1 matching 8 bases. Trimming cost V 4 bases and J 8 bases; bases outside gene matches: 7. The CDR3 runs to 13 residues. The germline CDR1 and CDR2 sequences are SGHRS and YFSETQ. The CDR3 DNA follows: TGCGCCAGCAGCCCCCAGGGGGCGGCCGGCTACACCTTC. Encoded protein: CASSPQGAAGYTF.

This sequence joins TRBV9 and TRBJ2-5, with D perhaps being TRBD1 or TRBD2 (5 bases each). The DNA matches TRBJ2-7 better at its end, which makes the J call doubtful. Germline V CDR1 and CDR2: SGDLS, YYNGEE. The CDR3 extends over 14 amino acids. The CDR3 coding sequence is TGTGCCAGCAGCGTAGTTGGGGGCTCCTACGAGCAGTACTTC. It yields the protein CASSVVGGSYEQYF.

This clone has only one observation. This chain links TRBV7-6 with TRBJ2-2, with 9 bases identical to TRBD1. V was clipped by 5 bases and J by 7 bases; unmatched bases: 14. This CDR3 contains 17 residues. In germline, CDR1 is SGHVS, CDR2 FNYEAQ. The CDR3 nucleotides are TGTGCCAGCAGCGGCCTTTGGGGACAGGGTCGGTTCGGGGAGCTGTTTTTT. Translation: CASSGLWGQGRFGELFF.

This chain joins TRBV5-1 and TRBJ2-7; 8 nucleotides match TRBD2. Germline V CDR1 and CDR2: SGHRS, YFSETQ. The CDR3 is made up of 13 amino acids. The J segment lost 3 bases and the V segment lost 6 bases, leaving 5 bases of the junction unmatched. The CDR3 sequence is CASTPSGSYEQYF. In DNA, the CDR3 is TGCGCCAGCACCCCGAGCGGGAGCTACGAGCAGTACTTC.

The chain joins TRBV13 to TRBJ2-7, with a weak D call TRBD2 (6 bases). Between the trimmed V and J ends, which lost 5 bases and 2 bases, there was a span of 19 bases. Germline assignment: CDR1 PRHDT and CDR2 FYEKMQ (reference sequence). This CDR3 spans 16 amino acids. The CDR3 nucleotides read TGTGCCAGCAGCCCCACGGGGAGGACGGAGCCCTACGAGCAGTACTTC. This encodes CASSPTGRTEPYEQYF.

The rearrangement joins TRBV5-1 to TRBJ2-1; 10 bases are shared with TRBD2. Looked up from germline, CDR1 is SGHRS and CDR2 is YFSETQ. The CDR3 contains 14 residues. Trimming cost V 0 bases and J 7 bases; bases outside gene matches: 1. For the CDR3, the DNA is TGCGCCAGCAGCTTGGTACTAGCGGGGAATGAGCAGTTCTTC. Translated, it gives CASSLVLAGNEQFF.

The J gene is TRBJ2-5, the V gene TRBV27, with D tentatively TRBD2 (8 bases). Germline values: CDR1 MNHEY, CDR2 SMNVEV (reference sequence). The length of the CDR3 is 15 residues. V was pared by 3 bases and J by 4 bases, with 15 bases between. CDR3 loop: CASSLTGTRGETQYF. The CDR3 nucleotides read TGTGCCAGCAGTTTGACAGGGACTAGGGGAGAGACCCAGTACTTC.

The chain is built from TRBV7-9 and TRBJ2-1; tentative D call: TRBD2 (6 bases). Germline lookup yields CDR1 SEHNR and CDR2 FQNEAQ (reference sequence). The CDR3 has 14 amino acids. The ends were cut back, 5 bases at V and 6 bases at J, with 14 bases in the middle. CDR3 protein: CASSLSTSGNEQFF. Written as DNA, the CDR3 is TGTGCCAGCAGCCTCTCGACTAGTGGCAATGAGCAGTTCTTC.